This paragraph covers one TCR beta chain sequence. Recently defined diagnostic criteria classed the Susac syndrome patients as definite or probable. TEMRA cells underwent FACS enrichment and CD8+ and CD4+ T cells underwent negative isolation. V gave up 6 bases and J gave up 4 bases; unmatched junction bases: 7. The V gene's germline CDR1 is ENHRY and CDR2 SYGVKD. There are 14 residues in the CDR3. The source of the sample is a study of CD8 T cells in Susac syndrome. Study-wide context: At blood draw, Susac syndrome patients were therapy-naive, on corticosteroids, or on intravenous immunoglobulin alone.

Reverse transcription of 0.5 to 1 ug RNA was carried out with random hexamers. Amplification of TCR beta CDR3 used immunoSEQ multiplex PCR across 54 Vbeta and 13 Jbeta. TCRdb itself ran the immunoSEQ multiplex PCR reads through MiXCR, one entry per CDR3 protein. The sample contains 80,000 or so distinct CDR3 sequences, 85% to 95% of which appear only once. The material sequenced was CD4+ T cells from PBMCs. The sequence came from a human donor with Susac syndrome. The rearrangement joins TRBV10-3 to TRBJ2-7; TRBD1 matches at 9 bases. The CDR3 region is CAIRAGQGMYEQYF. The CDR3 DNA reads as TGTGCCATCAGGGCGGGACAGGGTATGTACGAGCAGTACTTC.